This T cell receptor beta chain was recovered during a study of T cells in Graves' hyperthyroidism and ophthalmopathy. This CDR3 has 14 amino acids. The V segment lost 5 bases and the J segment 5 bases; nucleotides outside the gene matches: 3. CDR1 SGHAT and CDR2 FQNNGV come from the germline V gene. It was RNA transcripts that yielded the amplified TCR beta CDR3 regions. Carried out on the TCR CDR3, a first-round RT-PCR used the HTBI primer set. Using its own MiXCR run on the multiplex PCR reads, TCRdb lists one record per CDR3 protein. The repertoire consists of about 320,000 distinct CDR3 sequences, with 16% occurring once and the leading ten covering around 33%. This clonotype was found a few times.

The sample was blood. The receptor was isolated from a man aged 30 to 45 with Graves' hyperthyroidism. The V and J genes are TRBV11-2 and TRBJ1-4; 9 nucleotides agree with TRBD1. The CDR3, as DNA: TGTGCCAGCAGCCGACAGGGGGGGAATGAAAAACTGTTTTTT. This encodes CASSRQGGNEKLFF.